The text below deals with one T cell receptor (beta chain). Its specificity is not known. Likely unrecorded immune exposures existed in these nominally healthy donors. This sample is drawn from a study of cytomegalovirus exposure and HLA in healthy donors. Across the whole study: There were about 85 million unique TCRs (from HLA-typed donors) in an early data release.

The ends were cut back, 3 bases at V and 6 bases at J, with 14 bases in the middle. The CDR3 is 15 residues long. CDR1 is MDHEN, CDR2 SYDVKM, per germline. Study findings and constraints: In a later analysis, CMV-associated beta chains were mostly HLA-associated, it appeared.

Vbeta (60) and Jbeta (13) primers were used in the PCR. Per the original data handling: As a later analysis found, there were 80 million or so unique TCR beta chains, of which roughly 11 million were shared. Some clones are missing from TCRdb's copy, which holds only in-frame ones; the method was immunoSEQ multiplex PCR. V and J calls and clone size come straight from that table; D and trimming were deduced from the DNA. The table lists fewer than 100,000 clones, with 1.3% to 1.5% in the top ten. The sequenced sample consisted of PBMCs. The gene calls are TRBV28 and TRBJ1-4; D is perhaps TRBD1 (5 bases). The clonotype was recovered from a woman aged 55 to 70 in good health and CMV-seronegative. The CDR3 sequence is CASSFLAGNDEKLFF. CDR3 sequence (DNA): TGTGCCAGCAGTTTCCTCGCAGGGAATGATGAAAAACTGTTTTTT.